These 19 T cell receptor beta chains came from one sample sequenced in a study of cytomegalovirus exposure and HLA in healthy donors. The PCR used 60 Vbeta and 13 Jbeta primers. Profiled with immunoSEQ multiplex PCR; TCRdb holds only in-frame clones, not every one. The top ten clones hold approximately 1.2% of a sample with some 120,000 clones, about 78% of them seen once. Sequenced: PBMCs. The receptors were gathered from a man in his forties or fifties in good health and CMV-seronegative.

Here the CDR3 reads CASSMSVNTEAFF. The CDR3 coding sequence is TGTGCCAGTAGTATGAGTGTGAACACTGAAGCTTTCTTT. The chain combines TRBV19 with TRBJ1-1; D remains unclear. Germline lookup yields CDR1 LNHDA and CDR2 SQIVND (reference sequence). Between the trimmed V and J ends, which lost 3 bases and 0 bases, there was a span of 5 bases. The CDR3 is 13 residues long.

The chain has TRBV6-5 and TRBJ2-7; TRBD1 matches 11 bases. Trimming removed 0 bases from V and 6 bases from J; junction bases left unmatched: 1. Per germline, CDR1 MNHEY and CDR2 SVGAGI. The CDR3 runs 14 residues. The CDR3 DNA reads as TGTGCCAGCAGTTACTCGGACAGGGGGCGCGAGCAGTACTTC. Its translation: CASSYSDRGREQYF.

The gene calls are TRBV11-2 and TRBJ1-2; 7 bases line up with TRBD1. After removal of 3 bases from V and 3 bases from J, the junction contained 7 bases not matched to a gene. Germline CDR1 is SGHAT and CDR2 is FQNNGV. The CDR3 has 15 residues. The CDR3 DNA reads as TGTGCCAGCAGCTTGGGGCTGGGGACAGACTATGGCTACACCTTC. This codes for CASSLGLGTDYGYTF.

V usage is TRBV4-1 and J usage is TRBJ1-1; no clear D gene. The V gene's germline CDR1 is MGHRA and CDR2 YSYEKL. CDR3 length equals 15 residues. Trimming took off 1 base at V and 1 base at J, with 10 bases between the two ends. DNA of the CDR3: TGCGCCAGCAGCCAAGCCGGGGAATGGAACACTGAAGCTTTCTTT. This sequence encodes CASSQAGEWNTEAFF.

CDR3 in DNA: TGTGCCAGCAGCCCACCGACAGGGGGCTTTCAAAGGAAGACCCAGTACTTC. This encodes CASSPPTGGFQRKTQYF. This sequence joins TRBV28 and TRBJ2-5, with 10 bases aligning to TRBD1. The CDR3 runs 17 residues. Germline trimming cut 6 bases from V and 6 bases from J; bases unmatched to any gene: 16. Germline CDR1 MDHEN, CDR2 SYDVKM.

The chain is built from TRBV4-1 and TRBJ2-4; the D gene is possibly TRBD1 (6 bases). The CDR3 extends over 19 amino acids. V lost 3 bases, J lost 6 bases, and 27 bases lay in between. Per the germline V gene, CDR1 is MGHRA and CDR2 is YSYEKL. CDR3 region: CASSQYGTLNRAERNIQYF. The CDR3 DNA reads as TGCGCCAGCAGCCAGTATGGGACATTAAACCGCGCTGAAAGAAACATTCAGTACTTC.

This sequence joins TRBV13 and TRBJ2-5, with 7 bases aligning to TRBD2. CDR1 and CDR2 (germline): PRHDT, FYEKMQ (reference sequence). V gave up 3 bases and J gave up 1 base; unmatched junction bases: 8. The CDR3 totals 16 residues. In DNA form, the CDR3 reads TGTGCCAGCAGCTTCGGGCGGGAGTATCTCCAAGAGACCCAGTACTTC. The encoded protein is CASSFGREYLQETQYF.

This chain connects TRBV19 to TRBJ1-1; 7 nucleotides line up with TRBD1. The V gene's germline CDR1 is LNHDA and CDR2 SQIVND (reference sequence). J gave up 1 base and V 7 bases, and 6 bases lay outside the gene matches. CDR3 length equals 14 residues. CDR3 amino acids: CASNHRGQNTEAFF. The CDR3 DNA reads as TGTGCCAGTAATCACAGGGGCCAGAACACTGAAGCTTTCTTT.

This chain links TRBV28 with TRBJ2-3, with D perhaps matching TRBD2 (6 bases). This CDR3 contains 17 residues. CDR1 and CDR2 (germline): MDHEN, SYDVKM. Trimming took 6 bases from V and 3 from J, leaving 22 bases between them. The CDR3 sequence: CASSLITGTPATDTQYF. Here the CDR3 DNA reads TGTGCCAGCAGCCTTATTACCGGGACTCCAGCAACAGATACGCAGTATTTT.

This clone came up once. The chain links TRBV11-2 to TRBJ2-7, with 7 bases fitting TRBD2. V trimming: 4 bases; J trimming: 4 bases; junction bases outside the gene matches: 13. Germline assignment: CDR1 SGHAT and CDR2 FQNNGV. This CDR3 has 16 residues. The CDR3 DNA follows: TGTGCCAGCAGCTGGGGTGGGGGGACTACCATTTACGAGCAGTACTTC. It encodes CASSWGGGTTIYEQYF.

The rearrangement links TRBV5-1 to TRBJ1-6; TRBD1 aligns across 8 bases. The V gene's germline CDR1 is SGHRS and CDR2 YFSETQ. V lost 4 bases to trimming and J lost 7 bases; unmatched junction nucleotides: 7. This CDR3 has 15 amino acids. The DNA for the CDR3 is TGCGCCAGCAGCCGCAGGACAGGGTTGAATTCACCCCTCCACTTT. Amino acid sequence: CASSRRTGLNSPLHF.

This CDR3 is CASGEGRVQETQYF. DNA for the CDR3: TGCGCCAGTGGAGAGGGGAGGGTTCAGGAGACCCAGTACTTC. This rearrangement joins TRBV10-2 to TRBJ2-5; 7 nucleotides align to TRBD2. There are 14 residues in the CDR3. With V trimmed by 9 bases and J by 5 bases, 12 bases remained unmatched. Germline V gives CDR1 WSHSY, CDR2 SAAADI.

The chain has TRBV5-1 and TRBJ1-3; TRBD1 matches 7 bases. Germline CDR1 SGHRS, CDR2 YFSETQ. After removal of 4 bases from V and 1 base from J, the junction contained 11 bases not matched to a gene. The CDR3 covers 17 residues. The CDR3 sequence: CASSHSPAGGSGNTIYF. The CDR3 DNA reads as TGCGCCAGCAGCCACAGCCCGGCAGGGGGGTCTGGAAACACCATATATTTT.

The chain recombines TRBV5-1 with TRBJ2-3, with TRBD1 matching over 8 bases. The ends lost 0 bases at V and 11 bases at J; junction bases unmatched: 8. Germline loops: CDR1 SGHRS, CDR2 YFSETQ. The length of the CDR3 is 14 residues. The CDR3 here is CASSLGDRQLKQYF. The DNA of the CDR3 is TGCGCCAGCAGCTTGGGGGACAGGCAGTTGAAGCAGTATTTT.

This rearrangement joins TRBV19 to TRBJ1-1, with 7 bases lining up with TRBD1. CDR3 length equals 14 residues. V shed 11 bases and J 4 bases; nucleotides not matched to a gene: 13. The germline V gene has CDR1 LNHDA and CDR2 SQIVND (reference sequence). The CDR3 loop reads CASSRGTVGTEAFF. The CDR3 DNA follows: TGTGCCTCGTCCCGGGGGACAGTCGGCACTGAAGCTTTCTTT.

J is TRBJ2-3 and V is TRBV6-5; TRBD1 agrees at 7 bases. The trim removed 6 bases at V and 2 bases at J, leaving 5 bases unmatched. Germline CDR1 is MNHEY and CDR2 is SVGAGI. The CDR3 sequence is 14 residues long. The CDR3 loop reads CASSPGQPTDTQYF. The CDR3 DNA reads TGTGCCAGCAGCCCGGGACAGCCCACAGATACGCAGTATTTT.

The chain uses TRBV30 and TRBJ2-5, with a weak D call TRBD1 (5 bases). The germline V and J ends were trimmed by 3 bases and 1 base, with 9 bases remaining between them. Germline V gives CDR1 GTSNPN, CDR2 SVGIG (reference sequence). The CDR3 has 13 residues. DNA for the CDR3: TGTGCCTGGAGCGGCAGGGTCCAAGAGACCCAGTACTTC. It yields the protein CAWSGRVQETQYF.

This sequence joins TRBV6-1 and TRBJ1-1; 8 nucleotides line up with TRBD1. With 2 bases clipped from V and 6 bases from J, the junction kept 8 bases outside the gene matches. The CDR3 loop spans 15 amino acids. Looked up from germline, CDR1 is MNHNS and CDR2 is SASEGT. CDR3 sequence (DNA): TGTGCCAGCAGTGAATTTCCCGGACAGGGCTCTGAAGCTTTCTTT. Protein product: CASSEFPGQGSEAFF.

This clone was counted only a few times. This chain links TRBV7-9 with TRBJ2-1, with TRBD2 as a possible D gene (6 bases). The CDR3 extends over 14 amino acids. Germline V CDR1 and CDR2: SEHNR, FQNEAQ (reference sequence). The V end was cut by 5 bases, the J end by 15 bases, with 23 bases between. CDR3 amino acids: CASSPQAGSLAPFF. In DNA form, the CDR3 reads TGTGCCAGCAGCCCCCAAGCGGGTAGCCTAGCCCCGTTCTTC.